This TCR beta chain originates from a study of T-cell reconstitution after alpha-beta-depleted transplantation in children. Construction of the TCRbeta library involved unique molecular identifiers. TCRdb reprocessed the PCR reads with MiXCR, giving one entry per CDR3 protein. The sample contains hundreds of thousands of distinct CDR3 sequences, more than 9% of which appear only once. This clonotype was detected ten times or more. Trimming left V 2 bases short and J 5 bases short, with 13 bases between. Germline assignment: CDR1 MNHEY and CDR2 SVGAGI. This CDR3 is 15 amino acids long. Here the sequenced sample was PBMCs, taken before TCRalphabeta/CD19-depleted stem cell transplant. The V gene is TRBV6-5, the J gene TRBJ2-1; D call uncertain. This receptor was obtained from a child younger than 10 with inherited bone marrow failure, due to receive a stem cell transplant. This chain's CDR3 is CASSYRQDWNNEQFF. CDR3 nucleotide sequence: TGTGCCAGCAGTTACCGCCAGGATTGGAACAATGAGCAGTTCTTC.